This T cell receptor (beta chain) was identified in a study of T-cell reconstitution after alpha-beta-depleted transplantation in children. General observations from the study: About two months after transplant, alpha-beta T cells reportedly came from several hundred expanded graft clones. T-cell numbers and diversity, one year after transplant, stemmed largely from T cells that were newly produced.

As it was prepared, the TCRbeta library received unique molecular identifiers. TCRdb independently ran MiXCR on the PCR reads; one entry per CDR3 protein. This sample has about 4,500 distinct CDR3 sequences; about 25% occur once, and the top ten carry approximately 30%. This clonotype occurred many times. Its target is not known. Trimming left V 3 bases short and J 1 base short, with 15 bases between. Germline lookup yields CDR1 SGHVS and CDR2 FQNEAQ. The CDR3 totals 16 residues. The chain combines TRBV7-8 with TRBJ1-1; D is unclear. The receptor was derived from a boy under three years old who had a stem cell transplant for SCID, so the T cells may come from the graft donor. Specimen: PBMCs, mostly from graft donor cells, collected 60 days after TCRalphabeta/CD19-depleted stem cell transplant. In DNA, the CDR3 is TGTGCCAGCAGCTTCATAAATAGTCGGGGGAACACTGAAGCTTTCTTT. Amino acids: CASSFINSRGNTEAFF.